Sequencing of this TCR beta chain was carried out in a study of shared clonotypes between healthy human individuals. General study points: Naive subsets, compared against memory subsets, generally had larger estimated richness values.

About this clone: Its antigen is still unknown.

Libraries were prepared by immunoSEQ multiplex PCR; TCRdb keeps only in-frame clonotypes and omits some of them. This sample has some 2.3 million clones, with more than 80% found just once. CDR1 and CDR2 (germline): MGHRA, YSYEKL. With V trimmed by 1 base and J by 0 bases, 6 bases remained unmatched. The length of the CDR3 is 17 residues. This chain connects TRBV4-1 to TRBJ1-3; TRBD1 matches 7 bases. This receptor was identified in a man aged 18 to 30 in good health. Some clones in this sample may be carry-over from other donors' samples. Sample: naive CD4+ T cells from PBMCs. The subset is: CD45RA+ positively selected. Here the CDR3 DNA reads TGCGCCAGCAGCCAAGGACGGGACAGTTCCTCTGGAAACACCATATATTTT. This sequence encodes CASSQGRDSSSGNTIYF.